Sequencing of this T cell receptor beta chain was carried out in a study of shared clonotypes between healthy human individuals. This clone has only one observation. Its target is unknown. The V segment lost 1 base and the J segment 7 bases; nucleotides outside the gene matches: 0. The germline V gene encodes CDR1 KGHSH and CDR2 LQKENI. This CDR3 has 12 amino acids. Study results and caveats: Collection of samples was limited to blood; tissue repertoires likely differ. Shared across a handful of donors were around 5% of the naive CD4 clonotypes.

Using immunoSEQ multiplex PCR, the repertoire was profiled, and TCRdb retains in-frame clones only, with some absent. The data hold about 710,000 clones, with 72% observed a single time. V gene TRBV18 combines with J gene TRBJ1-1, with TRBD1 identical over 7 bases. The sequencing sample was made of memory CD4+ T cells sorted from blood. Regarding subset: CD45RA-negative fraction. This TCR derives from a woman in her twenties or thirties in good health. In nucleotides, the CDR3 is TGTGCCAGCTCACCACGGGACAGTGAAGCTTTCTTT. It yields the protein CASSPRDSEAFF.